A single T cell receptor (beta chain) is shown here with its context. Its antigen has not been determined. One base away there is no much larger clone; base qualities are not given. These data are taken from a study of patients and donors after allogeneic stem cell transplantation (dated by TCRdb to between 2020 and 2021). The trim is 6 bases for V and 4 bases for J, with a gap of 16 bases between the germline ends. There are 15 amino acids in the CDR3, from cysteine to phenylalanine inclusive. The read is trimmed to its CDR3 DNA, 45 bases read in frame from base 1. The CDR1 and CDR2 encoded by the germline V gene are MDHEN and SYDVKM. Library construction relied on RT-PCR. These reads were obtained on a NextSeq 550. TCRdb passed the public sequencing reads through fastp at Q25 and MiXCR, retaining productive beta sequences. Rows merge per CDR3 protein into single entries with the most common DNA and genes. Here the sample has a few hundred thousand distinct CDR3 sequences; roughly 38% occur a single time. Together, the top ten hold 11% of the sample.

This clonotype originated in a human donor who was either an allogeneic HSCT recipient or a stem cell or donor lymphocyte infusion donor (not recorded which). It is not recorded whose cells these are; they may come from a transplant donor. The specimen sequenced was blood, either unsorted or a sorted T cell fraction (not recorded which). The chain was built from TRBV28 and TRBJ1-3, with the identity of the D gene unclear. The CDR3 protein is CASSFTPGRGNTIYF. The DNA is TGTGCCAGCAGCTTCACCCCAGGCCGGGGAAACACCATATATTTT. The variable domain in full, with residues beyond the CDR3 obtained from the reference TRBV28 and TRBJ1-3 genes, is DVKVTQSSRYLVKRTGEKVFLECVQDMDHENMFWYRQDPGLGLRLIYFSYDVKMKEKGDIPEGYSVSREKKERFSLILESASTNQTSMYLCASSFTPGRGNTIYFGEGSWLTVV.